This T cell receptor beta chain was retrieved from a study of blood T cell repertoires in COVID-19. Study as a whole: Samples taken during acute and convalescent COVID-19 were collected in the United States, Italy and Spain. T cells, B-cell-depleted T cells, or PBMCs provided the cDNA or gDNA that served as material.

The germline V gene has CDR1 LNHDA and CDR2 SQIVND (reference sequence). The CDR3 spans 13 residues. Trimming cost V 1 base and J 4 bases, with 7 bases left between them. TCRdb's copy holds only in-frame clones and misses some; the assay was immunoSEQ multiplex PCR. Among 150,000 to 170,000 clones listed, 75% to 85% were seen once. The sequence derives from a woman aged 55 to 70 with COVID-19, enrolled during active disease. Sequencing was performed on peripheral blood. The V call is TRBV19, the J call TRBJ1-2; D might be TRBD1 (5 bases). CDR3: CASSIVGVYGYTF. The CDR3 DNA is TGTGCCAGTAGTATAGTAGGGGTCTATGGCTACACCTTC.